This T cell receptor (beta chain) came from a study of T cells after yellow fever vaccination. Study-level findings and limits: Detected again after the booster were most primary-vaccination clones, at approximately 95% CD4 and approximately 85% CD8.

About this clonotype itself: As yet, its antigen is unknown.

Universal primer sites and UMIs were introduced during 5'RACE template-switching synthesis of TCR cDNA. MiXCR, applied by TCRdb to the 5' RACE reads, yields one record per CDR3 protein. The data show fewer than 350,000 distinct CDR3 sequences, with roughly 8.7% seen just once and around 17% held by the top ten. Trimming cost V 3 bases and J 7 bases, with 10 bases left between them. CDR1 MNHNS and CDR2 SASEGT come from the germline V gene. This CDR3 is built from 13 residues. This clonotype was obtained from a man between 18 and 35 years old who received the YFV17D yellow fever vaccine. Sequences were derived from PBMCs, sampled on the day of the first yellow fever vaccination. V is TRBV6-1 and J is TRBJ1-5; possibly TRBD1 for D (6 bases). The CDR3 region is CASSEGTRQPQHF. In nucleotides, the CDR3 is TGTGCCAGCAGTGAGGGGACAAGGCAGCCCCAGCATTTT.